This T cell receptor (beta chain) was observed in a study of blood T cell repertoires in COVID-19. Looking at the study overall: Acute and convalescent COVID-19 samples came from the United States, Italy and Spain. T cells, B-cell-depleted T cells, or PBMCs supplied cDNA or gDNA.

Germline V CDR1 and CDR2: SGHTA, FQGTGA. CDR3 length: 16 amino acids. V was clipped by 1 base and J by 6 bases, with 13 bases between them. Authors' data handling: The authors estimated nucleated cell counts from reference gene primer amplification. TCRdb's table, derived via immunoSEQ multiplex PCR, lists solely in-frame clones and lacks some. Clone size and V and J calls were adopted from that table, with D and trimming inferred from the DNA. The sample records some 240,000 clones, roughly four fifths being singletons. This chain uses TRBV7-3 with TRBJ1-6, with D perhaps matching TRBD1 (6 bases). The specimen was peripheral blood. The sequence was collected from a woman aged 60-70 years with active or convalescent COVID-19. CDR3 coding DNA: TGTGCCAGCAGCTTAATAGGGGGGGATGGTAATTCACCCCTCCACTTT. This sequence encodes CASSLIGGDGNSPLHF.